This TCR beta chain derives from a study of cytomegalovirus exposure and HLA in healthy donors. Points from the study as a whole: Cytomegalovirus-associated TCR beta chains were listed, numbering 150 to 200.

Both 60 Vbeta primers and 13 Jbeta primers went into the PCR. The table came from immunoSEQ multiplex PCR; TCRdb's copy has only in-frame clones and leaves some out. The profile shows over 120,000 clones, roughly 76% of them singletons. V lost 4 bases and J lost 4, with 10 bases in between. The CDR3 consists of 13 residues. Germline CDR1 is ENHRY and CDR2 is SYGVKD. Points on this clone: No antigen is known for it.

This TCR was sampled from a woman in her 30s in good health and CMV-seronegative. The sequenced sample was PBMCs. The chain couples TRBV10-3 to TRBJ1-2; the D gene is possibly TRBD1 (6 bases). The CDR3 DNA reads TGTGCCATCAGTGCAGACAGGACCTATGGCTACACCTTC. Protein sequence: CAISADRTYGYTF.